These 7 T cell receptor beta chains were all obtained from the same sample, sequenced in a study of tumor and adjacent non-tumor tissue in lung cancer. Three rounds of nested PCR, following a modified ARM-PCR protocol, produced the TCRbeta library. TCRdb re-analysed the multiplex PCR reads in MiXCR, keeping a single row per CDR3 protein. The sample carries tens of thousands of distinct CDR3 sequences, 60% to 65% recorded once. RNA was extracted from bulk tissue without any cell sorting. More than 3 cm separated this lung sample from the edge of the tumor. Source material: distant non-tumor lung tissue. These receptors all come from a woman aged 65 to 85 with non-small cell lung cancer.

In regard to this clonotype: An end of the junction differs from the germline gene, which may be a read error. CDR3 residues: CATGRGAAGVNVLTF. CDR3 DNA: TGTGCCACTGGACGGGGGGCGGCTGGGGTCAACGTCCTGACTTTC. V usage is TRBV6-1 and J usage is TRBJ2-6; D might be TRBD2 (7 bases). The germline CDR1 and CDR2 sequences are MNHNS and SASEGT. The CDR3 contains 15 residues.

With respect to this clonotype: The junction departs from the called germline gene at one end, perhaps through a read error. V usage is TRBV5-4 and J usage is TRBJ1-2; 9 nucleotides match TRBD1. The CDR3 is 15 residues long. The germline V gene has CDR1 SGHNT and CDR2 YYREEE (reference sequence). CDR3 in DNA: TGTACCAGCAGCTCAAAACAGGGGGCAGGCTATGGCTACACCTTC. Amino acids: CTSSSKQGAGYGYTF.

This clonotype was seen at least ten times. The chain uses TRBV4-2 and TRBJ2-3, with 12 bases fitting TRBD2. The CDR3 consists of 16 residues. V shed 1 base and J 2 bases; nucleotides not matched to a gene: 1. Germline CDR1 reads LGHNA; CDR2 reads YNFKEQ. The CDR3 protein is CASSQGTSGTTDTQYF. The CDR3 DNA sequence: TGTGCCAGCAGCCAAGGGACTAGCGGGACCACAGATACGCAGTATTTT.

The sample holds many counts of this clonotype. The gene calls are TRBV5-8 and TRBJ2-7; weak D call: TRBD2 (6 bases). This CDR3 spans 13 amino acids. V was shortened by 3 bases and J by 3 bases, with 10 bases between the two germline ends. The germline V gene encodes CDR1 SGHTS and CDR2 YDEGEE. Here the CDR3 reads CASSSSGLYEQYF. The CDR3 DNA follows: TGTGCCAGCAGCTCTTCGGGACTCTACGAGCAGTACTTC. Variable domain in full (rest from reference TRBV5-8 and TRBJ2-7): EAGVTQSPTHLIKTRGQQATLRCSPISGHTSVYWYQQALGLGLQFLLWYDEGEERNRGNFPPRFSGRQFPNYSSELNVNALELEDSALYLCASSSSGLYEQYFGPGTRLTVT.

In the case of this clonotype: The conserved phenylalanine or tryptophan normally closing the CDR3 is absent here, so this likely arose from a read error. The J gene is TRBJ1-1, the V gene TRBV4-2; possible D gene TRBD1, 6 bases. Germline V gene sequence: CDR1 LGHNA, CDR2 YNFKEQ. This CDR3 region has 17 residues. CDR3 amino acids: CASSQLATGCLDTEAFS. The CDR3 region has the DNA TGTGCCAGTAGCCAACTCGCAACAGGGTGTTTGGACACTGAAGCTTTCTCT.

The CDR3 protein is CASTSSTGNTDTQYF. The CDR3 coding sequence is TGTGCCAGCACCTCATCTACAGGGAATACAGATACGCAGTATTTT. The V and J genes are TRBV7-9 and TRBJ2-3, with a tentative D call TRBD1 (6 bases). Looked up from germline, CDR1 is SEHNR and CDR2 is FQNEAQ (reference sequence). The CDR3 sequence is 15 residues long. V was shortened by 7 bases and J by 3 bases, with 17 bases between the two germline ends.

The CDR3 loop is CASSFSDNDEQFF. DNA for the CDR3: TGTGCCAGCAGTTTCTCCGATAACGATGAGCAGTTCTTC. The rearrangement joins TRBV12-3 or TRBV12-4 to TRBJ2-1; D gene uncertain. The V and J ends lost 3 bases and 8 bases respectively, with 11 bases between them. The CDR3 spans 13 residues.